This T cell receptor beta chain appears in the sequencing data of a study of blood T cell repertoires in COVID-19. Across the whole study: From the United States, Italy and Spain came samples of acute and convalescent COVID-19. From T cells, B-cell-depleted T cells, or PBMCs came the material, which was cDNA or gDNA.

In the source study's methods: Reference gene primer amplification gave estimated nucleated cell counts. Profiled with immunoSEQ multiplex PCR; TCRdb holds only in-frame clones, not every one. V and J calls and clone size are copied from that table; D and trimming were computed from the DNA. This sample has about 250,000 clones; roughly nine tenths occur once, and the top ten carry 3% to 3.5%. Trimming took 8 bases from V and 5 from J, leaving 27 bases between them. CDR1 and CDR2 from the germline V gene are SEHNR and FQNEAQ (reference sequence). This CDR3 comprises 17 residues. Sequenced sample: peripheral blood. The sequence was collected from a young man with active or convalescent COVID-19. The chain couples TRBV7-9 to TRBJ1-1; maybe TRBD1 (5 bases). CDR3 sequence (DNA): TGTGCCAGCCCACTCCTGAGACCGGGGGATCCTCGGACTGAAGCTTTCTTT. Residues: CASPLLRPGDPRTEAFF.